What follows are 20 T cell receptor beta chains derived from one specimen sequenced in a study of CD8 T cells in ankylosing spondylitis. TCRdb recomputed calls from the 5' RACE reads with MiXCR, one row per CDR3 protein. The data hold 250,000 to 300,000 distinct CDR3 sequences, with 18% observed a single time. The sequenced material came from blood, either unsorted or a sorted T cell fraction (not recorded which). The receptors stem from a male donor with ankylosing spondylitis or in good health (not recorded which).

This clonotype has only a few counts. The chain is built from TRBV5-1 and TRBJ2-5; D remains unclear. The CDR3 has 16 amino acids. Germline V gene sequence: CDR1 SGHRS, CDR2 YFSETQ. V was trimmed by 10 bases and J by 5 bases, leaving 27 bases between them. The DNA for the CDR3 is TGCGCCTCCTCCGTTGATGTGGGGTATGGGTTTGAGACCCAGTACTTC. Its translation: CASSVDVGYGFETQYF.

This clonotype was seen a handful of times. The chain uses TRBV6-5 and TRBJ2-7; tentatively, D is TRBD1 or TRBD2 (5 bases each). Deletions cut 5 bases from V and 6 bases from J, with 8 bases between. The CDR3 is 11 residues long. Germline V lookup: CDR1 MNHEY, CDR2 SVGAGI. The CDR3, as DNA: TGTGCCAGCAGTACTGGGGGCGAGCAGTACTTC. It translates to CASSTGGEQYF.

This sequence joins TRBV10-3 and TRBJ2-7, with D perhaps matching TRBD1 (6 bases). Deletions cut 0 bases from V and 3 bases from J, with 12 bases between. Germline CDR1 and CDR2: ENHRY and SYGVKD. This CDR3 contains 15 residues. The CDR3 loop reads CAISESLGQDYEQYF. CDR3 coding DNA: TGTGCCATCAGTGAGTCGTTGGGACAAGACTACGAGCAGTACTTC.

This clonotype showed up many times. The chain joins TRBV7-9 to TRBJ2-7; D is perhaps TRBD1 (6 bases). CDR3 size: 15 residues. In germline, CDR1 is SEHNR, CDR2 FQNEAQ (reference sequence). V was cut by 1 base and J by 4 bases, with 14 bases left in between. For the CDR3, the DNA is TGTGCCAGCAGCTTAGACAGCCAGGGGAAGTACGAGCAGTACTTC. Its protein is CASSLDSQGKYEQYF.

The chain joins TRBV20-1 to TRBJ2-1; 10 bases match TRBD2. This CDR3 spans 16 amino acids. The germline V gene has CDR1 DFQATT and CDR2 SNEGSKA (reference sequence). V lost 5 bases, J lost 12 bases, and 19 bases stayed unmatched. The CDR3 coding sequence is TGCAGTGCTTGTGAGTTCGGGACTAGCGTGCTTGAGGGGCAGTTCTTC. It translates to CSACEFGTSVLEGQFF.

V is TRBV7-9 and J is TRBJ2-7; a possible D gene is TRBD2 (6 bases). V lost 2 bases and J 0 bases, leaving 14 bases between the germline ends. Per the germline V gene, CDR1 is SEHNR and CDR2 is FQNEAQ (reference sequence). The CDR3 is 16 residues long. The CDR3 here is CASSLLLAGSSYEQYF. The CDR3 DNA reads as TGTGCCAGCAGCTTATTATTGGCGGGAAGCTCCTACGAGCAGTACTTC.

This clonotype was seen ten or more times. J is TRBJ2-3 and V is TRBV6-1; TRBD2 matches at 12 bases. With V trimmed by 7 bases and J by 6 bases, 8 bases remained unmatched. CDR3 length: 15 residues. CDR1 is MNHNS, CDR2 SASEGT, per germline. The CDR3 sequence: CASTATSGSGDTQYF. The CDR3 DNA is TGTGCCAGCACCGCGACTAGCGGGAGTGGTGATACGCAGTATTTT.

The gene calls are TRBV29-1 and TRBJ2-2, with no clear D. Per the germline V gene, CDR1 is SQVTM and CDR2 is ANQGSEA. Trimming pared 8 bases from V and 6 bases from J, leaving 10 bases between. CDR3 length equals 11 residues. CDR3 loop: CSFSWSGELFF. The CDR3 DNA is TGCAGCTTTTCCTGGTCCGGGGAGCTGTTTTTT.

For this clonotype: At one of its ends the junction is not consistent with the germline gene, which may arise from a read error. The J gene is TRBJ2-4, the V gene TRBV19; D remains unclear. This CDR3 is 13 amino acids long. Germline CDR1 is LNHDA and CDR2 is SQIVND (reference sequence). The CDR3 reads CASSSGESPATDF. In nucleotides, the CDR3 is TGTGCCAGTAGTTCCGGTGAATCGCCAGCGACTGACTTC.

The CDR3 sequence: CASSLAGTGVSDTEAFF. CDR3 DNA: TGCGCCAGCAGCTTGGCCGGGACAGGGGTTTCGGACACTGAAGCTTTCTTT. The rearrangement joins TRBV5-1 to TRBJ1-1; 10 positions agree with TRBD1. Germline values: CDR1 SGHRS, CDR2 YFSETQ. This CDR3 is built from 17 residues. V dropped 0 bases and J dropped 3; count of bases not matched to a gene: 8.

The chain is built from TRBV7-9 and TRBJ2-7; tentatively, D is TRBD1 (6 bases). The germline gives CDR1 SEHNR, CDR2 FQNEAQ (reference sequence). The CDR3 is 13 amino acids. V shed 5 bases and J shed 7 bases, with 15 bases lying between them. The CDR3 here is CASSGTGFGEQYF. The CDR3 coding sequence is TGTGCCAGCAGCGGAACAGGGTTTGGAGAGCAGTACTTC.

In its sample, this clonotype was seen a few times. The chain is built from TRBV3-1 and TRBJ2-7; weak D call: TRBD1 (6 bases). The CDR3 has 14 amino acids. Germline V CDR1 and CDR2: LGHDT, YNNKEL (reference sequence). V was trimmed by 3 bases and J by 7 bases, leaving 16 bases between them. CDR3 DNA sequence: TGTGCCAGCAGCCACAACAGGGTAGCCAAGGAGCAGTACTTC. It translates to CASSHNRVAKEQYF.

The chain is built from TRBV6-1 and TRBJ2-1, with TRBD2 as a possible D gene (5 bases). This CDR3 comprises 14 residues. Trimming shortened V by 4 bases and J by 4 bases, and 11 bases separated the two germline ends. Germline-derived CDR1 and CDR2 are MNHNS and SASEGT. CDR3 sequence reads: CASSGGRDYNEQFF. The DNA of the CDR3 is TGTGCCAGCAGTGGAGGCCGGGATTACAATGAGCAGTTCTTC.

This chain links TRBV4-3 with TRBJ1-1, with TRBD1 matching 7 bases. The CDR3 runs 13 residues. V shed 3 bases and J 8 bases; nucleotides not matched to a gene: 6. Germline-derived CDR1 and CDR2 are LGHNA and YSLEER. The CDR3, as DNA: TGCGCCAGCAGCCAGGATCCGGGACAGGAAGCTTTCTTT. Protein product: CASSQDPGQEAFF.

This clonotype was counted only a few times. The V gene is TRBV25-1, the J gene TRBJ1-2; D possibly corresponds to TRBD1 (6 bases). Per the germline V gene, CDR1 is MGHDK and CDR2 is SYGVNS. Trimming took 8 bases from V and 5 from J, leaving 21 bases between them. This CDR3 is 15 amino acids long. The CDR3: CASLTDSPTGYGYTF. In DNA form, the CDR3 reads TGTGCCAGCTTGACAGATTCCCCGACAGGATATGGCTACACCTTC.

The rearrangement links TRBV12-3 or TRBV12-4 to TRBJ1-2, with D possibly TRBD1 on 6 matching bases. This CDR3 region has 15 residues. Trimming stripped 2 bases from V and 6 bases from J, with 16 bases between. Here the CDR3 DNA reads TGTGCCAGCAGTTTAATGGGGGCCCTACCGAATGGCTACACCTTC. Translation gives CASSLMGALPNGYTF.

This chain joins TRBV11-3 and TRBJ2-1, with 7 bases aligning to TRBD2. Germline V lookup: CDR1 SGHNT, CDR2 YENEEA. The CDR3 has 13 residues. The ends lost 3 bases at V and 8 bases at J; junction bases unmatched: 4. The CDR3 DNA reads as TGTGCCAGCAGCTTGACTAGCTTCTATGAGCAGTTCTTC. Amino acid sequence: CASSLTSFYEQFF.

Details on this clonotype: One end of the junction varies from germline; a read error may be responsible. The V gene is TRBV5-1, the J gene TRBJ2-6; TRBD1 is a possible D gene (6 bases). The CDR3 is made up of 13 amino acids. CDR1 is SGHRS and CDR2 is YFSETQ in the germline V gene. The CDR3 coding sequence is TGTGCCAGCAGGGGAGCTGGGGCCAACGTCCTGACTTTC. Its translation: CASRGAGANVLTF.

V gene TRBV24-1 combines with J gene TRBJ2-5, with TRBD2 identical over 9 bases. Losses at the gene ends were 4 bases for V and 5 bases for J; bases not matched to a gene: 7. CDR1 and CDR2 (germline): KGHDR, SFDVKD. CDR3 length equals 15 residues. The CDR3 DNA sequence: TGTGCCACCAGTGAGCTTAGCGGGAGAAGCGAGACCCAGTACTTC. This sequence encodes CATSELSGRSETQYF.

This clonotype was counted between two and nine times. The chain has TRBV27 and TRBJ2-3, with TRBD2 matching over 12 bases. V lost 0 bases and J lost 6; bases outside the gene matches: 10. Germline V gene sequence: CDR1 MNHEY, CDR2 SMNVEV (reference sequence). The CDR3 covers 18 residues. CDR3 bases: TGTGCCAGCAGTTTATCGCCAAGACTAGCGGGAGTTATCGATACGCAGTATTTT. Encoded protein: CASSLSPRLAGVIDTQYF.